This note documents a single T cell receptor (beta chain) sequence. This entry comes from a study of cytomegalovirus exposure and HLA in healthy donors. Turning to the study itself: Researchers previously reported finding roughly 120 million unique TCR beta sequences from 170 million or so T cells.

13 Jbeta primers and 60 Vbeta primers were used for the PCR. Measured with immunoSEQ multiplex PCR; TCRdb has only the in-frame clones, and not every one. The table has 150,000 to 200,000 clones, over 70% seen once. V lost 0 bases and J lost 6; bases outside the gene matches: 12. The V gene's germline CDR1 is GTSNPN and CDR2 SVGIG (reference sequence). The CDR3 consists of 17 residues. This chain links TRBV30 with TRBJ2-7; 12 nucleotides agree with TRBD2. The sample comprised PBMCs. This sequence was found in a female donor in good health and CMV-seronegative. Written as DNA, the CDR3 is TGTGCCTGGAGTGTACCCCGGACTAGCGGGACCGGTTCCGAGCAGTACTTC. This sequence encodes CAWSVPRTSGTGSEQYF. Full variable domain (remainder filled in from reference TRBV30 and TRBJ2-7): SQTIHQWPATLVQPVGSPLSLECTVEGTSNPNLYWYRQAAGRGLQLLFYSVGIGQISSEVPQNLSASRPQDRQFILSSKKLLLSDSGFYLCAWSVPRTSGTGSEQYFGPGTRLTVT.